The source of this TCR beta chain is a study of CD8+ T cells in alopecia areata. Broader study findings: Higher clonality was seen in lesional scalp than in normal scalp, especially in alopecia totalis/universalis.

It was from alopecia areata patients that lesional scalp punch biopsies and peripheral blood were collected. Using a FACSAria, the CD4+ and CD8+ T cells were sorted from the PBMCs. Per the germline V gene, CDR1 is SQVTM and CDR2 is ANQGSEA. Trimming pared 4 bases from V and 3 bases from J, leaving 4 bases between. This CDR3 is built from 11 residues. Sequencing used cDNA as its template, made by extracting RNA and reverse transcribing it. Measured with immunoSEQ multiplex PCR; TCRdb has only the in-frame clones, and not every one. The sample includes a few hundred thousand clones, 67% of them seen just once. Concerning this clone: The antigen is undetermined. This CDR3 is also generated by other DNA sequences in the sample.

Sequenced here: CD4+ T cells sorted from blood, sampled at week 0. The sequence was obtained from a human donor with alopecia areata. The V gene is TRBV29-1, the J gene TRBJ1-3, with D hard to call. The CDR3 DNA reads TGCAGCGTTGGTAGTGGAAACACCATATATTTT. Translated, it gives CSVGSGNTIYF. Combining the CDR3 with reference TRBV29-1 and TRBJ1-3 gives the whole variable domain SAVISQKPSRDICQRGTSLTIQCQVDSQVTMMFWYRQQPGQSLTLIATANQGSEATYESGFVIDKFPISRPNLTFSTLTVSNMSPEDSSIYLCSVGSGNTIYFGEGSWLTVV.